Each of the 26 T cell receptor beta chains below was sequenced from the same sample in a study of blood T cells in healthy people across ages. PCR was performed a second time for about 7 to 12 cycles using a sample-barcoded 5' primer and a J-beta primer mix. Via MiXCR, TCRdb re-called the 5' RACE reads, giving one row per CDR3 protein. The table shows roughly 2 million distinct CDR3 sequences, with around 50% occurring only once. Sequencing input: blood. The source is a middle-aged woman in good health.

The chain joins TRBV13 to TRBJ1-1, with D maybe TRBD1 (6 bases). V dropped 4 bases and J dropped 5 bases, with 23 bases sitting between them. The CDR3 has 17 residues. Per germline, CDR1 PRHDT and CDR2 FYEKMQ (reference sequence). CDR3 nucleotides: TGTGCCAGCAGCTCTCATGTGGAGGGGGAGATGGGGACTGAAGCTTTCTTT. Its translation is CASSSHVEGEMGTEAFF.

There are a few counts of this clonotype. This chain's CDR3 is CASSSTTGGEQYF. The CDR3 nucleotides read TGTGCCAGCAGCTCCACCACTGGGGGGGAGCAGTACTTC. The chain uses TRBV7-2 and TRBJ2-4, with TRBD2 matching over 7 bases. This CDR3 is 13 amino acids long. V gave up 4 bases and J gave up 13 bases; unmatched junction bases: 10. Germline V gene lookup returns CDR1 SGHTA and CDR2 FQGNSA.

The chain has TRBV7-2 and TRBJ2-3; no definite D call. CDR1 is SGHTA, CDR2 FQGNSA, per germline. The CDR3 has 13 residues. V lost 1 base to trimming and J lost 7 bases, with 9 bases between them. CDR3 in DNA: TGTGCCAGCAGCTTAGATGTCTTGTATACGCAGTATTTT. It encodes CASSLDVLYTQYF.

The chain couples TRBV4-3 to TRBJ2-1; no reliable D call. CDR3 size: 14 residues. V was clipped by 3 bases and J by 6 bases, with 12 bases between them. Germline lookup yields CDR1 LGHNA and CDR2 YSLEER. The CDR3 spells CASSHIDTSNEQFF. The CDR3 DNA is TGCGCCAGCAGCCATATCGACACCTCCAATGAGCAGTTCTTC.

V is TRBV19 and J is TRBJ2-7; 7 bases are shared with TRBD2. The J call may be incorrect, as the DNA end agrees better with TRBJ2-5. CDR3 length: 13 amino acids. In germline, CDR1 is LNHDA, CDR2 SQIVND (reference sequence). CDR3 region: CASSLAGVQTQYF. In nucleotides, the CDR3 is TGTGCCAGTAGCCTGGCGGGGGTGCAGACCCAGTACTTC.

The chain employs TRBV4-1 and TRBJ1-5; D is uncertain. The CDR3 runs 14 residues. V was pared by 0 bases and J by 6 bases, with 9 bases between. The germline V gene encodes CDR1 MGHRA and CDR2 YSYEKL. The CDR3 sequence: CASSQDGWLQPQHF. The CDR3, as DNA: TGCGCCAGCAGCCAAGACGGGTGGCTTCAGCCCCAGCATTTT.

This clonotype appeared many times. One junction end does not reproduce the germline sequence, and a read error may be involved. The chain is built from TRBV28 and TRBJ2-7; D unclear. CDR1 is MDHEN and CDR2 is SYDVKM in the germline V gene. This CDR3 comprises 11 residues. CDR3 in amino acids: CASSLFYEQYF. The DNA for the CDR3 is TGTGCCAGCAGCTTATTCTACGAGCAGTACTTC.

This clonotype came up many times. The CDR3 loop reads CSVEPTQYF. The CDR3 DNA reads TGCAGCGTTGAACCGACCCAGTACTTC. V usage is TRBV29-1 and J usage is TRBJ2-5; D is undetermined. This CDR3 comprises 9 residues. Germline CDR1 SQVTM, CDR2 ANQGSEA. With 2 bases removed from V and 7 bases from J, the gap between germline ends came to 2 bases. The variable domain in full, with the rest retrieved from reference TRBV29-1 and TRBJ2-5, is SAVISQKPSRDICQRGTSLTIQCQVDSQVTMMFWYRQQPGQSLTLIATANQGSEATYESGFVIDKFPISRPNLTFSTLTVSNMSPEDSSIYLCSVEPTQYFGPGTRLLVL.

The chain carries TRBV24-1 and TRBJ2-5; D remains ambiguous. The CDR3 totals 11 residues. V was trimmed by 5 bases and J by 3 bases, leaving 3 bases between them. Germline lookup yields CDR1 KGHDR and CDR2 SFDVKD. The CDR3 reads CATSVKETQYF. Here the CDR3 DNA reads TGTGCCACCAGTGTCAAAGAGACCCAGTACTTC.

The chain carries TRBV15 and TRBJ1-5; tentative D call: TRBD1 (6 bases). The CDR3 has 15 residues. Deletions cut 10 bases from V and 0 bases from J, with 16 bases between. The germline V gene encodes CDR1 LNHNV and CDR2 YYDKDF (reference sequence). CDR3 protein: CAIGQFITSNQPQHF. The CDR3, as DNA: TGTGCCATTGGACAGTTTATAACTAGCAATCAGCCCCAGCATTTT.

V gene TRBV7-9 combines with J gene TRBJ2-5; D is possibly TRBD2 (6 bases). From germline, CDR1 is SEHNR and CDR2 FQNEAQ (reference sequence). CDR3 length: 15 residues. V was pared by 1 base and J by 2 bases, with 11 bases between. CDR3 residues: CASSLGNGGQETQYF. In nucleotides, the CDR3 is TGTGCCAGCAGCTTAGGGAACGGAGGGCAAGAGACCCAGTACTTC.

This rearrangement joins TRBV20-1 to TRBJ2-1; unclear D gene. The CDR3 loop spans 16 amino acids. Per germline, CDR1 DFQATT and CDR2 SNEGSKA (reference sequence). V was shortened by 0 bases and J by 6 bases, with 18 bases between the two germline ends. DNA of the CDR3: TGCAGTGCTAGAGACCCTGGGCCCCGGACGATCAATGAGCAGTTCTTC. Translated, it gives CSARDPGPRTINEQFF.

The chain uses TRBV27 and TRBJ2-4, with D perhaps matching TRBD1 (5 bases). The assigned J gene may be wrong: the sequence end matches TRBJ2-5 better. The germline V gene encodes CDR1 MNHEY and CDR2 SMNVEV (reference sequence). This CDR3 contains 16 residues. DNA for the CDR3: TGTGCCAGCAGTTCCCAGGACATGGCCGTCGAAGAGACCCAGTACTTC. As protein: CASSSQDMAVEETQYF.

The V call is TRBV20-1, the J call TRBJ2-1; 12 nucleotides align to TRBD2. Per the germline V gene, CDR1 is DFQATT and CDR2 is SNEGSKA (reference sequence). The V and J ends lost 3 bases and 13 bases, in that order; junction bases with no gene match: 13. This CDR3 has 15 residues. Here the CDR3 reads CSARPSGGAGETQFF. The CDR3 nucleotides are TGCAGTGCTAGGCCTAGCGGGGGGGCGGGCGAGACCCAGTTCTTC.

This clonotype was seen more than once but under ten times. The genes are TRBV29-1 and TRBJ2-5; 7 nucleotides line up with TRBD2. The CDR3 consists of 14 residues. The V segment lost 4 bases and the J segment 5 bases; nucleotides outside the gene matches: 10. CDR1 is SQVTM, CDR2 ANQGSEA, per germline. The CDR3 is CSVVRTSRRETQYF. CDR3 coding DNA: TGCAGCGTTGTCCGGACTAGTAGAAGGGAGACCCAGTACTTC.

The CDR3 spells CASTDIGASTNEKLFF. The CDR3 DNA is TGCGCCAGCACTGATATCGGGGCTTCAACTAATGAAAAACTGTTTTTT. The chain has TRBV5-1 and TRBJ1-4; TRBD1 might be the D (5 bases). The length of the CDR3 is 16 residues. V was shortened by 6 bases and J by 0 bases, with 15 bases between the two germline ends. From germline, CDR1 is SGHRS and CDR2 YFSETQ.

This clonotype has just a few counts. The J gene is TRBJ2-5, the V gene TRBV10-3; D is perhaps TRBD1 (6 bases). The CDR3 has 16 residues. Germline V gene lookup returns CDR1 ENHRY and CDR2 SYGVKD. Trimming removed 0 bases from V and 4 bases from J, with 15 bases in between. The CDR3 here is CAISESVGSRGETQYF. DNA of the CDR3: TGTGCCATCAGTGAGTCCGTGGGTAGCAGGGGAGAGACCCAGTACTTC.

This clonotype was seen more than once but under ten times. The V gene is TRBV27, the J gene TRBJ2-7; the match to TRBD2 covers 7 bases. CDR3 length: 14 residues. V shed 5 bases and J 6 bases; nucleotides not matched to a gene: 10. The V gene's germline CDR1 is MNHEY and CDR2 SMNVEV (reference sequence). The CDR3 DNA reads TGTGCCAGCAGTGGTTCGGGGACTACGGGCGAGCAGTACTTC. It is translated as CASSGSGTTGEQYF.

This clonotype was counted between two and nine times. This chain connects TRBV27 to TRBJ2-3; no reliable D call. CDR1 and CDR2 from the germline V gene are MNHEY and SMNVEV (reference sequence). With 5 bases removed from V and 0 bases from J, the gap between germline ends came to 18 bases. The CDR3 runs to 17 residues. The CDR3 region is CASSPPYPGRSTDTQYF. CDR3 DNA sequence: TGTGCCAGCAGTCCGCCCTACCCCGGGCGGAGCACAGATACGCAGTATTTT.

The chain has TRBV7-9 and TRBJ2-2; D uncertain. CDR3 size: 15 residues. V was pared by 3 bases and J by 8 bases, with 16 bases between. The germline CDR1 and CDR2 sequences are SEHNR and FQNEAQ (reference sequence). The DNA for the CDR3 is TGTGCCAGCAGCTTGGGCACGGGCTTCGATGGGGAGCTGTTTTTT. Translated: CASSLGTGFDGELFF.

This clonotype was counted only a few times. The chain carries TRBV4-1 and TRBJ2-7; 8 nucleotides agree with TRBD1. This CDR3 is 15 amino acids long. Germline loops: CDR1 MGHRA, CDR2 YSYEKL. The V and J ends lost 1 base and 5 bases, in that order; junction bases with no gene match: 7. The CDR3 sequence: CASSQGGQGGNEQYF. Here the CDR3 DNA reads TGCGCCAGCAGCCAAGGAGGACAGGGAGGCAACGAGCAGTACTTC.

This clonotype was detected once. The rearrangement joins TRBV28 to TRBJ2-4; D uncertain. The J call may be faulty, since TRBJ2-7 better matches the DNA end. In germline, CDR1 is MDHEN, CDR2 SYDVKM. This CDR3 is built from 15 residues. The CDR3 nucleotides read TGTGCCAGCAGCAAACCCCTGGGATCCTCCTACGAGCAGTACTTC. Amino acid sequence: CASSKPLGSSYEQYF.

This clonotype was counted between two and nine times. The chain uses TRBV5-1 and TRBJ2-3; D is perhaps TRBD1 (6 bases). The germline V gene has CDR1 SGHRS and CDR2 YFSETQ. CDR3 length: 16 amino acids. Trimming removed 4 bases at V and 2 bases at J, with 17 bases between. DNA for the CDR3: TGCGCCAGCAGCGGGACGAGGACAGCCCTCACAGATACGCAGTATTTT. It codes for CASSGTRTALTDTQYF.

The V call is TRBV15, the J call TRBJ1-2; unclear D gene. From germline, CDR1 is LNHNV and CDR2 YYDKDF (reference sequence). Trimming took off 1 base at V and 5 bases at J, with 8 bases between the two ends. This CDR3 has 13 amino acids. Written as DNA, the CDR3 is TGTGCCACCAGCAGAGTTCCCACGTATGGCTACACCTTC. It encodes CATSRVPTYGYTF.

This clonotype was counted a few times. The V and J genes are TRBV3-1 and TRBJ2-7, with 8 bases aligning to TRBD2. The V segment lost 2 bases and the J segment 4 bases; nucleotides outside the gene matches: 7. The germline V gene has CDR1 LGHDT and CDR2 YNNKEL (reference sequence). The CDR3 runs 15 residues. The CDR3: CASSQSAGGLYEQYF. The CDR3 bases are TGTGCCAGCAGCCAATCCGCGGGGGGCTTATACGAGCAGTACTTC.

This clonotype has more than one count but fewer than ten. The J gene is TRBJ2-1, the V gene TRBV25-1; TRBD1 matches 8 bases. The junction had 18 bases not matched to a gene; V was cut back by 5 bases and J by 0 bases. The germline V gene encodes CDR1 MGHDK and CDR2 SYGVNS. CDR3 length: 20 amino acids. The CDR3 here is CASSSRTGSPYFPSYNEQFF. For the CDR3, the DNA is TGTGCCAGCAGTTCCCGGACAGGGAGTCCATACTTTCCCTCCTACAATGAGCAGTTCTTC.